This is a list of T cell receptor beta chains from one sample in a study of naive and memory T cell subsets. Each CDR3 protein gets one entry after TCRdb re-called the 5' RACE reads with MiXCR. This table has about 62,000 distinct CDR3 sequences, 8% to 9% appearing once. All receptors come from a female donor in good health. CDR3s include the opening cysteine and the closing phenylalanine or tryptophan.

V: TRBV29-1; CDR3: CSVAAGAVDEQYF
V: TRBV7-9; CDR3: CASSLHDASAGELFF
V: TRBV28; CDR3: CASSVTGTDSTDTQYF
V: TRBV29-1; CDR3: CSGGTVTGELFF
V: TRBV7-2; CDR3: CASRRWTGTMVNTEAFF
V: TRBV29-1; CDR3: CSVDLREVGYGYTF
V: TRBV7-2; CDR3: CASSSPLPGRENTDTQYF
V: TRBV9; CDR3: CASSPTSTGTYEQYF
V: TRBV14; CDR3: CASSHDRDPRNSPLHF
V: TRBV5-1; CDR3: CASSLTSERADTQYF
V: TRBV27; CDR3: CASSLSGGTTQYF
V: TRBV6-2/TRBV6-3; CDR3: CASSYSREMLDEQFF
V: TRBV2; CDR3: CASNRDSQTAGANVLTF
V: TRBV12-3/TRBV12-4; CDR3: CASSLVQIADTQYF
V: TRBV4-1; CDR3: CASSQESGRSTEAFF
V: TRBV4-1; CDR3: CASSQAVRGYEQFF